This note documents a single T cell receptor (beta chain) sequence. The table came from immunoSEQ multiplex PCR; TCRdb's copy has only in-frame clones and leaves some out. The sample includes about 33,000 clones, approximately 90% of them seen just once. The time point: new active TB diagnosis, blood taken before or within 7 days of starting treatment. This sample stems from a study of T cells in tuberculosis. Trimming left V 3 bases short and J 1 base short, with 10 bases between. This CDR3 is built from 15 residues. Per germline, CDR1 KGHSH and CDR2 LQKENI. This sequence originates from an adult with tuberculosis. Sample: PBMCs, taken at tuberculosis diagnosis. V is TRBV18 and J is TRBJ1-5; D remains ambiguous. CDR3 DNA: TGTGCCAGCTCACCCGGCTATAGCAGCAATCAGCCCCAGCATTTT. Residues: CASSPGYSSNQPQHF. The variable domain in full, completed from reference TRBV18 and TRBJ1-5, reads NAGVMQNPRHLVRRRGQEARLRCSPMKGHSHVYWYRQLPEEGLKFMVYLQKENIIDESGMPKERFSAEFPKEGPSILRIQQVVRGDSAAYFCASSPGYSSNQPQHFGDGTRLSIL.